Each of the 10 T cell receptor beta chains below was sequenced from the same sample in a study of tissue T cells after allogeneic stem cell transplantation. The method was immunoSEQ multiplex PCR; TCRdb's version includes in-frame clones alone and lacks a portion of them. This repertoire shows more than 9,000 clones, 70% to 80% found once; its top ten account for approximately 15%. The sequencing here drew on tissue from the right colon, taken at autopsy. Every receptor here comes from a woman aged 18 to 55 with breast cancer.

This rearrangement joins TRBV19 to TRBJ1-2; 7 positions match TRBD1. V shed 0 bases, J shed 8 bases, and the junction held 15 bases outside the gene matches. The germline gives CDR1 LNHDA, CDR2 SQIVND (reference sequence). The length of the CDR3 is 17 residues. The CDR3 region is CASSIDREKDRLRGYTF. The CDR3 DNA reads TGTGCCAGTAGTATAGATCGAGAAAAGGACAGGCTTAGGGGCTACACCTTC.

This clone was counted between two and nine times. The CDR3 region is CASSTWGEQFF. DNA for the CDR3: TGTGCCAGTAGCACGTGGGGGGAGCAGTTCTTC. The chain links TRBV19 to TRBJ2-1; either TRBD1 or TRBD2 may fit D (5 bases each). The germline gives CDR1 LNHDA, CDR2 SQIVND (reference sequence). V lost 6 bases and J 10 bases, leaving 10 bases between the germline ends. The CDR3 totals 11 residues.

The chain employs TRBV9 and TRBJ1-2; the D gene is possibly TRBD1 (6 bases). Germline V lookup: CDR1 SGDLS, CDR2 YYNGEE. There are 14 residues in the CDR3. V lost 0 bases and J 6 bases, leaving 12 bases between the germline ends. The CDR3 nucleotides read TGTGCCAGCAGCGTAGCTACAGGGTCTGATGGCTACACCTTC. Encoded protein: CASSVATGSDGYTF.

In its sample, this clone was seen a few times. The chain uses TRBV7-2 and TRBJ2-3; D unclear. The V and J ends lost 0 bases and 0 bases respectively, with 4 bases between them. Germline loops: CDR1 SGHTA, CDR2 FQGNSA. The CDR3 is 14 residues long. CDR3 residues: CASSLAGSTDTQYF. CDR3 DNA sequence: TGTGCCAGCAGCTTAGCCGGGAGCACAGATACGCAGTATTTT. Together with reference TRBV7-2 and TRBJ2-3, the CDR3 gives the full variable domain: GAGVSQSPSNKVTEKGKDVELRCDPISGHTALYWYRQSLGQGLEFLIYFQGNSAPDKSGLPSDRFSAERTGGSVSTLTIQRTQQEDSAVYLCASSLAGSTDTQYFGPGTRLTVL.

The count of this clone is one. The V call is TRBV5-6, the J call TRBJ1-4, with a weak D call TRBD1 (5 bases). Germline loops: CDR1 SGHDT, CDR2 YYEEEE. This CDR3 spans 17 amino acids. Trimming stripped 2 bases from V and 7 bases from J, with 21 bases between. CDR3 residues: CASSLNYAVGGGEKLFF. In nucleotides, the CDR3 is TGTGCCAGCAGCTTAAATTACGCTGTGGGGGGAGGTGAAAAACTGTTTTTT. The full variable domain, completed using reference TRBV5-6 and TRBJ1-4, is DAGVTQSPTHLIKTRGQQVTLRCSPKSGHDTVSWYQQALGQGPQFIFQYYEEEERQRGNFPDRFSGHQFPNYSSELNVNALLLGDSALYLCASSLNYAVGGGEKLFFGSGTQLSVL.

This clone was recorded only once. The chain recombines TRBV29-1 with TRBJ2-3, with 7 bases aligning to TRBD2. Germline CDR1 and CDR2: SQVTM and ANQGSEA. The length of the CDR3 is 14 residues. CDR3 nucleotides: TGCAGTCTCCTGCGGGAGAAGGACACAGATACGCAGTATTTT. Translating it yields CSLLREKDTDTQYF.

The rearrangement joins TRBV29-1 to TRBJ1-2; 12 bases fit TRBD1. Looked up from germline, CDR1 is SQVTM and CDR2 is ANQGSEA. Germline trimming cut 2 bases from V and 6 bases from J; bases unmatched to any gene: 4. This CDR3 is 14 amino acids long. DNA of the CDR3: TGCAGCGTTGAATGGGGACAGGGGGCGGATGGCTACACCTTC. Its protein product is CSVEWGQGADGYTF. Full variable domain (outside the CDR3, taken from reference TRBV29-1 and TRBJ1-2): SAVISQKPSRDICQRGTSLTIQCQVDSQVTMMFWYRQQPGQSLTLIATANQGSEATYESGFVIDKFPISRPNLTFSTLTVSNMSPEDSSIYLCSVEWGQGADGYTFGSGTRLTVV.

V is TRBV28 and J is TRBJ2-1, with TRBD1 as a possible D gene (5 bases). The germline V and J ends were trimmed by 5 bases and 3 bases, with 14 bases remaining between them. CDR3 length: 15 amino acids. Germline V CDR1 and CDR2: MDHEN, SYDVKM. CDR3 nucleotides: TGTGCCAGCAGTCCAGCAGGGTACCACTACAATGAGCAGTTCTTC. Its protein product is CASSPAGYHYNEQFF.

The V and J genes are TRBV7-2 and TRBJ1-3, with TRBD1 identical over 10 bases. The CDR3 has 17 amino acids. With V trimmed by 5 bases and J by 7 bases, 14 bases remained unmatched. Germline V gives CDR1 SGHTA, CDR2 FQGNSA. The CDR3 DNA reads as TGTGCCAGCAGCCAACGGACAGGGGGAATTCGGACGAACACCATATATTTT. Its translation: CASSQRTGGIRTNTIYF.

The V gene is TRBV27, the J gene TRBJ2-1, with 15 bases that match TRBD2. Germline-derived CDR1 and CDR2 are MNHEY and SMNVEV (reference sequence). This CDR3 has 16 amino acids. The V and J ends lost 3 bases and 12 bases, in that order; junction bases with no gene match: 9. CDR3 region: CASSLTPGLAGGTQFF. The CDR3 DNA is TGTGCCAGCAGTTTGACTCCGGGACTAGCGGGGGGAACGCAGTTCTTC.